The present entry profiles one T cell receptor (beta chain) with its context. No antigen is known for it. CDR3 size: 14 residues. V was pared by 6 bases and J by 4 bases, with 16 bases between. CDR1 and CDR2 (germline): MNHGY, SVAAGI. This sample is drawn from a study of PD-1 blockade in classical Hodgkin lymphoma. General study points: Reasons behind the repertoire differences stay unclear, perhaps disease activity or earlier therapy. Reports described newly diagnosed patients as having lower baseline TCR diversity than healthy donors.

Time point of the sample: newly diagnosed, previously untreated cHL patient sample. PBMCs from untreated, newly diagnosed classical Hodgkin lymphoma were comparison samples. Using immunoSEQ multiplex PCR, the repertoire was profiled, and TCRdb retains in-frame clones only, with some absent. The repertoire has approximately 30,000 clones, 90% to 95% of them found once; the top ten carry 3.8%. What was sequenced was peripheral blood mononuclear cells (PBMCs). J is TRBJ2-7 and V is TRBV6-9; maybe TRBD2 (5 bases). The TCR sequence derives from a human donor with classical Hodgkin lymphoma. This chain's CDR3 is CASSNGRAAYEQYF. CDR3 coding DNA: TGTGCCAGCAGCAACGGGCGGGCAGCGTACGAGCAGTACTTC.